These 14 T cell receptor beta chains were sequenced from one sample in a study of shared clonotypes between healthy human individuals. Terminally differentiated effector memory CD45RA+ cells were excluded from the naive CD8 cells, which were CD45RO-negative and positively selected for CCR7. Generated by immunoSEQ multiplex PCR, the TCRdb table keeps only in-frame clones and is missing some. Of a few hundred thousand clones listed, 95% to 96% were seen once; the top ten hold 0.11%. The sequencing sample was made of naive CD8+ T cells sorted from blood. These TCRs come from a woman aged 25 to 39 in good health.

The chain couples TRBV21-1 to TRBJ1-5. TRBV21-1 is a listed pseudogene. CDR3 length: 15 residues. The CDR3 DNA reads as TGTGCCAGCAGCAAGTCGGCTCCAGGCAATCAGCCCCAGCATTTT. This codes for CASSKSAPGNQPQHF.

The chain uses TRBV7-9 and TRBJ2-5, with D perhaps matching TRBD1 or TRBD2 (6 bases each). This CDR3 is 14 amino acids long. CDR1 SEHNR and CDR2 FQNEAQ come from the germline V gene (reference sequence). Deletions cut 0 bases from V and 5 bases from J, with 10 bases between. CDR3 nucleotides: TGTGCCAGCAGCTTAGCTGGGGGGCCGGAGACCCAGTACTTC. Its protein is CASSLAGGPETQYF.

This clone was seen only a few times. The rearrangement joins TRBV4-1 to TRBJ2-1; D may be TRBD2 (5 bases). CDR1 MGHRA and CDR2 YSYEKL come from the germline V gene. V was trimmed by 0 bases and J by 9 bases, leaving 15 bases between them. CDR3 length: 15 residues. CDR3 DNA sequence: TGCGCCAGCAGCCAAGATGAGGGAATAGCGCGTGAGCAGTTCTTC. This codes for CASSQDEGIAREQFF.

V gene TRBV15 combines with J gene TRBJ1-4; no reliable D call. Germline lookup yields CDR1 LNHNV and CDR2 YYDKDF (reference sequence). V lost 0 bases to trimming and J lost 8 bases, with 16 bases between them. The CDR3 runs 16 residues. The CDR3, as DNA: TGTGCCACCAGCAGAGATGAAGGGCACATAAAGGAAAAACTGTTTTTT. Translated: CATSRDEGHIKEKLFF.

The chain carries TRBV29-1 and TRBJ1-2; TRBD1 might be the D (5 bases). The CDR3 is made up of 12 amino acids. Deletions cut 6 bases from V and 4 bases from J, with 12 bases between. Germline-derived CDR1 and CDR2 are SQVTM and ANQGSEA. The CDR3 is CSVTDSSYGYTF. The CDR3 DNA reads as TGCAGCGTCACAGACAGTTCCTATGGCTACACCTTC.

The V call is TRBV27, the J call TRBJ2-5, with D perhaps assigned TRBD1 or TRBD2 (5 bases each). The CDR3 has 14 amino acids. Trimming removed 4 bases at V and 2 bases at J, with 11 bases between. Germline V gene lookup returns CDR1 MNHEY and CDR2 SMNVEV (reference sequence). CDR3 amino acids: CASSSRDVQETQYF. The CDR3 DNA follows: TGTGCCAGCAGTTCCCGGGACGTTCAAGAGACCCAGTACTTC.

The chain is built from TRBV2 and TRBJ2-1; 7 nucleotides align to TRBD2. There are 14 residues in the CDR3. V lost 6 bases to trimming and J lost 2 bases; unmatched junction nucleotides: 4. Germline assignment: CDR1 SNHLY and CDR2 FYNNEI. In DNA form, the CDR3 reads TGTGCCAGCAGACCAGCGGGGCCCTACAATGAGCAGTTCTTC. The encoded protein is CASRPAGPYNEQFF.

This rearrangement joins TRBV28 to TRBJ2-7; D call uncertain. The CDR3 consists of 11 residues. The germline V and J ends were trimmed by 6 bases and 6 bases, with 9 bases remaining between them. Germline V CDR1 and CDR2: MDHEN, SYDVKM. CDR3 DNA: TGTGCCAGCAGACTGGGCGCCGAGCAGTACTTC. This codes for CASRLGAEQYF.

The chain joins TRBV6-1 to TRBJ1-2; 10 bases match TRBD1. CDR1 is MNHNS and CDR2 is SASEGT in the germline V gene. The CDR3 runs to 15 residues. V lost 9 bases and J lost 4; bases outside the gene matches: 11. DNA of the CDR3: TGTGCCAGTAGGGAGGGGGGACAGGGGAGCTATGGCTACACCTTC. Residues: CASREGGQGSYGYTF.

This clone has only a few counts. V and J are TRBV4-1 and TRBJ1-3; D is unresolved. This CDR3 is 14 amino acids long. Germline-derived CDR1 and CDR2 are MGHRA and YSYEKL. Trimming removed 1 base from V and 3 bases from J, with 7 bases in between. The CDR3 sequence: CASSQAIGGNTIYF. The CDR3 DNA follows: TGCGCCAGCAGCCAAGCCATTGGTGGAAACACCATATATTTT.

The chain employs TRBV11-2 and TRBJ1-1; the D is unclear. Germline V gene sequence: CDR1 SGHAT, CDR2 FQNNGV. V was shortened by 4 bases and J by 1 base, with 10 bases between the two germline ends. The CDR3 runs to 14 residues. The CDR3 DNA reads TGTGCCAGCAGCTCGCCGGACGAGAACACTGAAGCTTTCTTT. It codes for CASSSPDENTEAFF. Full variable domain (remainder filled in from reference TRBV11-2 and TRBJ1-1): EAGVAQSPRYKIIEKRQSVAFWCNPISGHATLYWYQQILGQGPKLLIQFQNNGVVDDSQLPKDRFSAERLKGVDSTLKIQPAKLEDSAVYLCASSSPDENTEAFFGQGTRLTVV.

The chain has TRBV4-1 and TRBJ2-2; no reliable D call. Germline values: CDR1 MGHRA, CDR2 YSYEKL. The CDR3 length is 17 residues. V gave up 3 bases and J gave up 4 bases, with 18 bases separating them. Here the CDR3 DNA reads TGCGCCAGCAGCCAGCGGCCCGGGCCCCAGGCCACCGGGGAGCTGTTTTTT. Amino acids: CASSQRPGPQATGELFF.

The V gene is TRBV6-4, the J gene TRBJ2-1; no definite D call. The germline gives CDR1 MRHNA, CDR2 SNTAGT. The CDR3 loop spans 14 amino acids. V was shortened by 0 bases and J by 3 bases, with 6 bases between the two germline ends. CDR3 coding DNA: TGTGCCAGCAGTGACTCCGCCTTCTACAATGAGCAGTTCTTC. Translation: CASSDSAFYNEQFF.

This chain connects TRBV5-6 to TRBJ2-7, with D tentatively TRBD1 (5 bases). The length of the CDR3 is 15 residues. With 2 bases removed from V and 3 bases from J, the gap between germline ends came to 15 bases. Germline V gives CDR1 SGHDT, CDR2 YYEEEE. The DNA for the CDR3 is TGTGCCAGCAGCTTTTTCGGTCGACAGATCTACGAGCAGTACTTC. Amino acid sequence: CASSFFGRQIYEQYF. The full variable domain, in which reference TRBV5-6 and TRBJ2-7 provide the parts outside the CDR3, is DAGVTQSPTHLIKTRGQQVTLRCSPKSGHDTVSWYQQALGQGPQFIFQYYEEEERQRGNFPDRFSGHQFPNYSSELNVNALLLGDSALYLCASSFFGRQIYEQYFGPGTRLTVT.